This TCR beta chain comes out of a study of blood T cell repertoires in COVID-19. Clones were read by immunoSEQ multiplex PCR, and TCRdb kept only the in-frame ones, dropping some. The sample consists of 200,000 or so clones, 65% to 85% of them appearing once. CDR3 length: 13 residues. The ends were cut back, 4 bases at V and 4 bases at J, with 10 bases in the middle. From germline, CDR1 is MNHEY and CDR2 SVGEGT. The gene calls are TRBV6-2 or TRBV6-3 and TRBJ1-2; no clear D gene. This receptor was obtained from a man in his forties who had recovered from COVID-19. Source material: PBMCs or T cells enriched from blood (not recorded which). CDR3 sequence: CASSWPSGYGYTF. CDR3 nucleotides: TGTGCCAGCAGTTGGCCCAGCGGCTATGGCTACACCTTC.